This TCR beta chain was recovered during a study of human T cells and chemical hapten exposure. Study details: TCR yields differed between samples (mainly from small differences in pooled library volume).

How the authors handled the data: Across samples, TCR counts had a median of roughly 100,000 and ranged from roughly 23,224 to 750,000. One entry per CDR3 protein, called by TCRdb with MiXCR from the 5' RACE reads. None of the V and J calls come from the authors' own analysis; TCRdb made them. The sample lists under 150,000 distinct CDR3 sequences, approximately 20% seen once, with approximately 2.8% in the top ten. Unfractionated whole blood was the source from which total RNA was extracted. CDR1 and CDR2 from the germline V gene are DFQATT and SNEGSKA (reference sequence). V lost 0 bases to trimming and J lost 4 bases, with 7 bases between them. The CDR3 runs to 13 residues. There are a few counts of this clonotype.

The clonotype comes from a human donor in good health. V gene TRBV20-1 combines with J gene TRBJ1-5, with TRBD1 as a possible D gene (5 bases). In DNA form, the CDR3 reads TGCAGTGCTAGAGAACAGGCTAATCAGCCCCAGCATTTT. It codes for CSAREQANQPQHF.